A selection of T cell receptor beta chains follows, all from one sample in a study of blood T cell repertoires in COVID-19. Libraries were prepared by immunoSEQ multiplex PCR; TCRdb keeps only in-frame clonotypes and omits some of them. Of 50,000 to 70,000 clones in the sample, around 87% are singletons; the top ten hold under 8%. Sequencing was done on a sample of peripheral blood. The receptor set was obtained from a man aged 55-75 years with active or convalescent COVID-19. Each CDR3 is given with its conserved first and last residue. D genes are given only for firm matches. The size entry is marked missing in some rows and otherwise reads once, few, many or a size class.

D	V	J	size	DNA	CDR3
TRBD1	TRBV10-1	TRBJ2-2	once	TGCGCCAGCAGCCGGGACAGGGGGAACACCGGGGAGCTGTTTTTT	CASSRDRGNTGELFF
TRBD2	TRBV19	TRBJ2-2	-	TGTGCCAGTAGGGGAGGGAATACGAACACCGGGGAGCTGTTTTTT	CASRGGNTNTGELFF
-	TRBV9	TRBJ2-2	few	TGTGCCAGCAGCGGATATAGCGGAGTCACCGGGGAGCTGTTTTTT	CASSGYSGVTGELFF
-	TRBV15	TRBJ2-5	once	TGTGCCACCAGCAGATATCCTGGCATACAAGAGACCCAGTACTTC	CATSRYPGIQETQYF
-	TRBV7-8	TRBJ1-4	-	TGTGCCAGCAGCTTAGCAGCGACAGCCTATAATGAAAAACTGTTTTTT	CASSLAATAYNEKLFF
TRBD2	TRBV27	TRBJ2-1	-	TGTGCCAGCAGCTGGGCCGGGACTAGGATTAATGAGCAGTTCTTC	CASSWAGTRINEQFF
-	TRBV19	TRBJ2-5	-	TGTGCCAGTAGTCCGCTAGCGTCCGTAGAGACCCAGTACTTC	CASSPLASVETQYF
-	TRBV7-8	TRBJ1-2	-	TGTGCCAGCAGCTTAGTTGGGGGCCGGCGGCCAAACCGCTATGGCTACACCTTC	CASSLVGGRRPNRYGYTF
-	TRBV28	TRBJ1-2	few	TGTGCCAGCAGTTCCACAGTTAACTATGGCTACACCTTC	CASSSTVNYGYTF
-	TRBV28	TRBJ1-5	-	TGTGCCAGCAGTTTAAGACAGAGGAATCAGCCCCAGCATTTT	CASSLRQRNQPQHF
-	TRBV28	TRBJ2-2	-	TGTGCCAGCAGTTTAGGTGTTGGCAGGGCTTCTGGGGAGCTGTTTTTT	CASSLGVGRASGELFF
TRBD2	TRBV11-2	TRBJ2-5	-	TGTGCCAGCAGCCCAGAAGTAGCGGGGGCTCAAGAGACCCAGTACTTC	CASSPEVAGAQETQYF
TRBD1	TRBV18	TRBJ1-1	-	TGTGCCAGCTCCCACACAGGGGTCGCTGAAGCTTTCTTT	CASSHTGVAEAFF
-	TRBV7-9	TRBJ1-5	-	TGTGCCAGCAGCTTAGCCAGTAGCAATCAGCCCCAGCATTTT	CASSLASSNQPQHF
-	TRBV7-2	TRBJ2-2	once	TGTGCCAGCAGCCTACAACCCAGGGAAAACACCGGGGAGCTGTTTTTT	CASSLQPRENTGELFF
-	TRBV9	TRBJ1-5	-	TGTGCCAGCAGCGTAGGGGGGGTCAATCAGCCCCAGCATTTT	CASSVGGVNQPQHF
-	TRBV11-2	TRBJ2-3	-	TGTGCCAGCAGCTTTTTCGGTCGCACAGATACGCAGTATTTT	CASSFFGRTDTQYF
-	TRBV5-1	TRBJ1-2	few	TGCGCCAGCAGCTTGGTGAGGGGGAGTGACTATGGCTACACCTTC	CASSLVRGSDYGYTF
TRBD1	TRBV2	TRBJ1-2	-	TGTGCCAGCAGTTATGAGGGGGCAAGCGATGGCTACACCTTC	CASSYEGASDGYTF
-	TRBV21-1	TRBJ1-6	-	TGTGCCAGCCACAGACCACGCGGGACAGGGAATTCACCCCTCCACTTT	CASHRPRGTGNSPLHF
-	TRBV10-1	TRBJ2-1	-	TGCGCCAGCAGCAAGCGGAAGAGCTCCTACAATGAGCAGTTCTTC	CASSKRKSSYNEQFF
-	TRBV7-8	TRBJ2-7	-	TGTGCCAGCAGCTCAGGACAAATTAGCTCCTACGAGCAGTACTTC	CASSSGQISSYEQYF
-	TRBV29-1	TRBJ1-1	-	TGCAGCGTTGTTGACAGATTAGAAGCTTTCTTT	CSVVDRLEAFF
TRBD1	TRBV29-1	TRBJ1-2	-	TGCAGCGTTGCAACAGGGGGCACGAATAACTATGGCTACACCTTC	CSVATGGTNNYGYTF
-	TRBV21-1	TRBJ2-1	-	TGTGCCAGCAGCATGCCCCACTATACCAATGAGCAGTTCTTC	CASSMPHYTNEQFF
-	TRBV27	TRBJ2-7	-	TGTGCCAGCAGTTTCACGGGGTCCTACGAGCAGTACTTC	CASSFTGSYEQYF
-	TRBV27	TRBJ1-5	-	TGTGCCAGCAGTCCGGGCGGGGTGAGAGCCCAGCATTTT	CASSPGGVRAQHF
-	TRBV2	TRBJ2-5	-	TGTGCCAGCAAGGAGGGAGGAGAGACCCAGTACTTC	CASKEGGETQYF
TRBD1	TRBV3-1/TRBV3-2	TRBJ1-6	-	TGTGCCAGCAGCCAAATTTTAGGGGGCGGGAATTCACCCCTCCACTTT	CASSQILGGGNSPLHF
-	TRBV19	TRBJ1-5	-	TGTGCCAGTAGTATATCTCAGTCCTATCAGCCCCAGCATTTT	CASSISQSYQPQHF
TRBD1	TRBV6-1	TRBJ1-2	-	TGTGCCAGCAGTGAGGGACAGGGGATATATGGCTACACCTTC	CASSEGQGIYGYTF
-	TRBV6-5	TRBJ1-1	few	TGTGCCAGCAGGCCGACCAAACGGAGGAACACTGAAGCTTTCTTT	CASRPTKRRNTEAFF
TRBD1	TRBV10-1	TRBJ1-6	once	TGCGCCAGCAGTGAGGGGACAGGAAATTCACCCCTCCACTTT	CASSEGTGNSPLHF
TRBD1	TRBV5-1	TRBJ1-2	-	TGCGCCAGCAGCAAGGACAGGGGGCTCGATGGCTACACCTTC	CASSKDRGLDGYTF
TRBD1	TRBV29-1	TRBJ2-1	-	TGCAGCGCAGGGGGTGGTAACAATGAGCAGTTCTTC	CSAGGGNNEQFF
TRBD1	TRBV27	TRBJ1-6	-	TGTGCCAGCAGGGACAGGTGGACACCCCTCCACTTT	CASRDRWTPLHF
-	TRBV27	TRBJ1-6	-	TGTGCCAGCAGTCCCGGGTTTGATTCACCCCTCCACTTT	CASSPGFDSPLHF
-	TRBV9	TRBJ1-6	-	TGTGCCAGCAGCGGAAAGACAGGCTCTAATTCACCCCTCCACTTT	CASSGKTGSNSPLHF
TRBD1	TRBV7-2	TRBJ2-7	-	TGTGCCAGCAGCCCCGGGACAGGGAACGGCGAGCAGTACTTC	CASSPGTGNGEQYF
-	TRBV2	TRBJ2-3	-	TGTGCCAGCAGTGAACTCCCTCAGGGATTAATCACAGATACGCAGTATTTT	CASSELPQGLITDTQYF
TRBD1	TRBV7-8	TRBJ2-5	-	TGTGCCAGCAGCCCCGGGGACAGGGGGCAAGAGACCCAGTACTTC	CASSPGDRGQETQYF
-	TRBV7-3	TRBJ1-6	few	TGTGCCAGCAGCTCACAGAGTTTCTATAATTCACCCCTCCACTTT	CASSSQSFYNSPLHF
-	TRBV5-1	TRBJ1-1	-	TGCGCCAGCAGCTTGGTTCCCCAGAACACTGAAGCTTTCTTT	CASSLVPQNTEAFF
TRBD1	TRBV18	TRBJ2-5	-	TGTGCCAGCTCACCACGAGCCCCCGGGACAGGGTCGGAGACCCAGTACTTC	CASSPRAPGTGSETQYF
-	TRBV7-9	TRBJ1-2	-	TGTGCCAGCAGCTTAGAGTCACGCGAGTATGGCTACACCTTC	CASSLESREYGYTF
TRBD2	TRBV10-3	TRBJ2-1	-	TGTGCCATGCAGGCGGGGGGATACAATGAGCAGTTCTTC	CAMQAGGYNEQFF
-	TRBV7-8	TRBJ1-2	-	TGTGCCAGCAGCTTAGAAGCAGGGATGAACATTCCGTACACCTTC	CASSLEAGMNIPYTF
-	TRBV5-1	TRBJ1-6	-	TGCGCCAGCAGCCAGGGTCAGCAGGGGAACGGTTCACCCCTCCACTTT	CASSQGQQGNGSPLHF
-	TRBV29-1	TRBJ2-7	-	TGCAGCGTTGAAGATGGGGGCAGACAGGAGCAGTACTTC	CSVEDGGRQEQYF
-	TRBV19	TRBJ2-1	-	TGTGCCAGTAGTATTGAGGGTAAATGGGTGGATGAGCAGTTCTTC	CASSIEGKWVDEQFF